Sequencing of this T cell receptor beta chain was carried out in a study of T cell changes during pregnancy in multiple sclerosis. Trimming stripped 8 bases from V and 3 bases from J, with 18 bases between. From germline, CDR1 is MNHEY and CDR2 SMNVEV (reference sequence). This CDR3 spans 15 amino acids. Profiled with immunoSEQ multiplex PCR; TCRdb holds only in-frame clones, not every one. Of around 35,000 clones in the sample, about nine tenths were seen once. The specimen comprised CD8+ T cells from peripheral blood mononuclear cells, sampled in the first trimester of pregnancy. The gene calls are TRBV27 and TRBJ2-3; D may be TRBD1 (5 bases). This TCR came from a female donor with multiple sclerosis, enrolled in a pregnancy study. The CDR3 protein is CASRPAGSWTDTQYF. The CDR3 DNA reads TGTGCCAGCCGTCCCGCAGGGTCGTGGACAGATACGCAGTATTTT.